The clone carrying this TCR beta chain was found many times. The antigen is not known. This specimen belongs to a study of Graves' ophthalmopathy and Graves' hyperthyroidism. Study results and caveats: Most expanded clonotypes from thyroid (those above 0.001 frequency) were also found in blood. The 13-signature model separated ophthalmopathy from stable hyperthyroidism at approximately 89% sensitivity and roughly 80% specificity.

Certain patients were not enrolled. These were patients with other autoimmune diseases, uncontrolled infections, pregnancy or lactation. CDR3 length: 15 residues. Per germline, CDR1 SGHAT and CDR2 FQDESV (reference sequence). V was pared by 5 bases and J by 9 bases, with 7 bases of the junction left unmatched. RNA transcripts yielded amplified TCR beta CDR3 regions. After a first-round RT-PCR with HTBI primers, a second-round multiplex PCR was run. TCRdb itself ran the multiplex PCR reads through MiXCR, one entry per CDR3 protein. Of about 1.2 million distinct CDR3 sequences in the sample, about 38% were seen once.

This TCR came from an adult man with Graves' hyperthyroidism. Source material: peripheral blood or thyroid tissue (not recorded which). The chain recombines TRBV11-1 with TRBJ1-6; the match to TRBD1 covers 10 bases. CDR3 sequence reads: CASSPPGQGFSPLHF. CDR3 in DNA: TGTGCCAGCAGCCCACCGGGACAGGGGTTTTCACCCCTCCACTTT.